The clone carrying this T cell receptor beta chain was counted at least ten times. Its antigen is undetermined. The data stem from a study of T cells after yellow fever vaccination. General study findings and limits: Subsequent booster samples again held most clones from primary vaccination (just under 98% CD4, 88% CD8).

Trimming left V 3 bases short and J 4 bases short, with 6 bases between. The germline CDR1 and CDR2 sequences are SQVTM and ANQGSEA. CDR3 length: 12 residues. TCRdb reprocessed the 5' RACE reads via MiXCR and lists one record per CDR3 protein. The data contain some 300,000 distinct CDR3 sequences, roughly 8.3% of them singletons. The source material was PBMCs, sampled around 45 days after the first yellow fever vaccination. This chain uses TRBV29-1 with TRBJ1-4; D is uncertain. This TCR was sampled from a man younger than 30 who received the YFV17D yellow fever vaccine. The CDR3 bases are TGCAGCGTTGAGGCGGATAATGAAAAACTGTTTTTT. This codes for CSVEADNEKLFF.